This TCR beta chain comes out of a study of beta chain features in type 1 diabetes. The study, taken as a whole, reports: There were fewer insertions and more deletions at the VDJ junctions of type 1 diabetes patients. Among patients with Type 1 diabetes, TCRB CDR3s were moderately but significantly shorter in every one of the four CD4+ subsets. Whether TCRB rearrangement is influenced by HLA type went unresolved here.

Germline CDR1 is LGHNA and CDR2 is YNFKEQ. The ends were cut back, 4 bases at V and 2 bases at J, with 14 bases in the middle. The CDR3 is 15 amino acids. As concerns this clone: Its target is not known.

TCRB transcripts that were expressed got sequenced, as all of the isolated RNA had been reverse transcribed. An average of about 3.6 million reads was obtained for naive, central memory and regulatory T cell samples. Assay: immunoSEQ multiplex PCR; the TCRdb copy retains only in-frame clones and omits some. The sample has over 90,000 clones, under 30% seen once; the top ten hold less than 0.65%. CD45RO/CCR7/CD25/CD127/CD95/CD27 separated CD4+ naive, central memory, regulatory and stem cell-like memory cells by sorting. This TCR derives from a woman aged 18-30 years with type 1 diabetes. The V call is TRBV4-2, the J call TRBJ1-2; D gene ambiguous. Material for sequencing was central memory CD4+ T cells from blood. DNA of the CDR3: TGTGCCAGCAGCCGAATGGAGGCGGGAAACTATGGCTACACCTTC. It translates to CASSRMEAGNYGYTF.